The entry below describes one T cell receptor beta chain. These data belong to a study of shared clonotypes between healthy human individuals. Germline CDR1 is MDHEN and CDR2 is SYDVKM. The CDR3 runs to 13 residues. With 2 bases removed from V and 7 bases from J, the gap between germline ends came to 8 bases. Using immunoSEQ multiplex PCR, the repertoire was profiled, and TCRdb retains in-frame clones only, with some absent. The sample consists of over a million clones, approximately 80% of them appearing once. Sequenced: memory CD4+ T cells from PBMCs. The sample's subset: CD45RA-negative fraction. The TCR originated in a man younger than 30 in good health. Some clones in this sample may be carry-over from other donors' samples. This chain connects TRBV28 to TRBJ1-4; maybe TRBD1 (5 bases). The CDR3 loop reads CASSLARAEKLFF. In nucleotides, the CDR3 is TGTGCCAGCAGTTTAGCCAGGGCTGAAAAACTGTTTTTT.